The next 6 T cell receptor beta chains were all read from a single sample in a study of T cells in Graves' hyperthyroidism and ophthalmopathy. Amplified regions were TCR beta CDR3 sequences from RNA transcripts. Initially, a first-round RT-PCR of the TCR CDR3 employed the HTBI primer set. Each CDR3 protein gets one entry after TCRdb re-called the multiplex PCR reads with MiXCR. The table records roughly 520,000 distinct CDR3 sequences, around 22% of them present only once. Sample: blood. The origin of the receptors is a young woman with Graves' ophthalmopathy.

As regards this clonotype: The junction does not match germline at one end; this may be a read error. The CDR3 DNA reads TGCGCCAGCAGCCCAGGGGGCGGCAGCGGGCGAAGGGAAGAAGCTTTCTTT. Residues: CASSPGGGSGRREEAFF. The chain recombines TRBV19 with TRBJ1-1, with 8 bases fitting TRBD1. The CDR3 runs to 17 residues. Germline CDR1 is LNHDA and CDR2 is SQIVND (reference sequence).

The chain joins TRBV20-1 to TRBJ1-6; TRBD1 agrees at 8 bases. The length of the CDR3 is 15 residues. Germline V gene lookup returns CDR1 DFQATT and CDR2 SNEGSKA (reference sequence). The ends lost 0 bases at V and 7 bases at J; junction bases unmatched: 5. In nucleotides, the CDR3 is TGCAGTGCTAGAGACCAGGGGGCGGGAAATTCACCCCTCCACTTT. Its translation: CSARDQGAGNSPLHF.

This clonotype was observed at least ten times. This chain links TRBV20-1 with TRBJ1-1, with a possible D match to TRBD1 (6 bases). V lost 3 bases, J lost 0 bases, and 14 bases lay in between. The CDR3 sequence is 15 residues long. The germline V gene encodes CDR1 DFQATT and CDR2 SNEGSKA (reference sequence). The CDR3 nucleotides read TGCAGTGCTAGGGCATATGGACAGATGAACACTGAAGCTTTCTTT. Translated: CSARAYGQMNTEAFF.

This clonotype was picked up many times. This chain links TRBV6-2 or TRBV6-3 with TRBJ2-7; no clear D. CDR3 length equals 12 residues. Germline V gives CDR1 MNHEY, CDR2 SVGEGT. V shed 4 bases and J shed 0 bases, with 4 bases lying between them. This CDR3 is CASSSLSYEQYF. In nucleotides, the CDR3 is TGTGCCAGCAGTTCTCTCTCCTACGAGCAGTACTTC.

This clonotype has at least ten counts. The chain couples TRBV12-3 or TRBV12-4 to TRBJ2-3, with 12 bases identical to TRBD2. The V and J ends lost 3 bases and 0 bases, in that order; junction bases with no gene match: 10. CDR3 size: 19 residues. For the CDR3, the DNA is TGTGCCAGCAGTTTTGGGCTAGCGGGGGGGTGGGCTAGCACAGATACGCAGTATTTT. This codes for CASSFGLAGGWASTDTQYF.

The rearrangement links TRBV10-3 to TRBJ2-3; 11 bases are shared with TRBD2. Germline CDR1 and CDR2: ENHRY and SYGVKD. This CDR3 is built from 15 residues. J lost 6 bases, V lost 6 bases, and 8 bases had no gene match. This chain's CDR3 is CAIRNSGGAFDTQYF. CDR3 nucleotides: TGTGCCATCAGGAATAGCGGGGGGGCCTTTGATACGCAGTATTTT.